This T cell receptor beta chain appears in the sequencing data of a study of response to subunit inactivated influenza vaccine (dated by TCRdb to the late 2010s). For context, the study as a whole: The study used deep quantitative T cell receptor repertoire profiling to track responses to a trivalent subunit inactivated influenza vaccine.

A note on this clonotype: Its binding antigen is unknown. Base qualities are missing; no much larger clone stands one base away.

Receptor amplification or capture employed RT-PCR. The instrument given in TCRdb is Illumina HiSeq 2500. Clones were called with MiXCR by TCRdb after fastp trimmed the public reads at Q25, and only in-frame beta chains were retained. Every entry covers one CDR3 protein and lists the most common genes and DNA from its rows. The sample table contains around 650,000 distinct CDR3 sequences; only one count was recorded for 15% to 18% of them. In total, the top ten clones hold about 9.9% of the sample. Paper-wide results and their limitations: The authors suggested that each seasonal influenza vaccination may recruit only a limited number of new T cells.

The receptor's source is a man in his forties or fifties who received an inactivated influenza vaccine. Donor details come from another sample of the same person, matched by shared clones. The source material was PBMCs from blood, sampled 11 to 12 days after vaccination.

The DNA sequence is as follows: TGTGCCAGCAGTTTTGCGGGAGGGCCAAGTACCGGGGAGCTGTTTTTT. It specifies CASSFAGGPSTGELFF. This sequence uses TRBV27 and TRBJ2-2; 9 junctional bases match TRBD2. Trimming takes 3 bases off V and 5 bases off J; junction bases not matched to a gene: 7. Based on the germline V gene (reference sequence), the CDR1 and CDR2 sequences are MNHEY and SMNVEV. Reading from cysteine to phenylalanine, the CDR3 counts 16 amino acids. Of the read, only the CDR3 DNA is kept; its 48 bases are in frame from base 1.